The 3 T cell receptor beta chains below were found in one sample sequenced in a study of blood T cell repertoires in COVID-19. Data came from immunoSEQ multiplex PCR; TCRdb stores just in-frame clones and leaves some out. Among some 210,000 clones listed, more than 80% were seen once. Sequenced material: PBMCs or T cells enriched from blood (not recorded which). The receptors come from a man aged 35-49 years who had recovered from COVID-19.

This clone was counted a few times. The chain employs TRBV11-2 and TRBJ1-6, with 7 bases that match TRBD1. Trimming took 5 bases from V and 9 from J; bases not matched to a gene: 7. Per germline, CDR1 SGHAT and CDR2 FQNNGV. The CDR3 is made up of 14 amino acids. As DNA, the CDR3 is TGTGCCAGCAGCCCCCAACAGGGGCGTTCACCCCTCCACTTT. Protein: CASSPQQGRSPLHF.

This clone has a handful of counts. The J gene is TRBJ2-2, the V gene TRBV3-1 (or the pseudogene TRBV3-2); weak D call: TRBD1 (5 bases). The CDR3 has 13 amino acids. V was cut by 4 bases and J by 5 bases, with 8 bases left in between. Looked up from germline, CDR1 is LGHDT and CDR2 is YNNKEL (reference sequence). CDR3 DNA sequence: TGTGCCAGCAGCCTTCAGGGTACCGGGGAGCTGTTTTTT. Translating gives CASSLQGTGELFF.

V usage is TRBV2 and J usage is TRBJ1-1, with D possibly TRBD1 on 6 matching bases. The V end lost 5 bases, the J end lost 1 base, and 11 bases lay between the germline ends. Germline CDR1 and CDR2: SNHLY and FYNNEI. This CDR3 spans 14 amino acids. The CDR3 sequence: CASSSGAGNTEAFF. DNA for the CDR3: TGTGCCAGCAGTTCAGGGGCGGGGAACACTGAAGCTTTCTTT.